These T cell receptor beta chains were read from a single sample in a study of radiation and T cells in renal cell carcinoma. Sequencing was performed with immunoSEQ multiplex PCR; in TCRdb, only in-frame clones are kept and a portion is missing. The table has roughly 13,000 clones, roughly three fifths seen once. The material sequenced was tumor tissue, taken from a patient whose treatment was nephrectomy without radiotherapy. Source of these receptors: a man in his fifties or sixties with renal cell carcinoma. CDR3s include the opening cysteine and the closing phenylalanine or tryptophan. The D gene is left open where the match is weak. Rows may omit the clone size; those that give it use once, few, many or a size class.

V: TRBV9
size: .
D: TRBD1
J: TRBJ2-2
DNA: TGTGCCAGCAGCGCAACGACAGGGGACACCGGGGAGCTGTTTTTT
CDR3: CASSATTGDTGELFF

V: TRBV6-1
size: medium-sized
D: .
J: TRBJ1-1
DNA: TGTGCCAGCCGACTCGAGGGTGAAGCTTTCTTT
CDR3: CASRLEGEAFF

V: TRBV9
size: .
D: .
J: TRBJ1-5
DNA: TGTGCCAGCAGCACTAGGGGCGGGCACGAACCCCAGCATTTT
CDR3: CASSTRGGHEPQHF

V: TRBV7-6
size: .
D: .
J: TRBJ2-3
DNA: TGTGCCAGCAGCTTCGGTCGAGACACAGATACGCAGTATTTT
CDR3: CASSFGRDTDTQYF

V: TRBV6-1
size: once
D: TRBD1
J: TRBJ2-7
DNA: TGTGCCAGCAGTGACGACAGGGTCGTGCCCGAGCAGTACTTC
CDR3: CASSDDRVVPEQYF

V: TRBV5-6
size: medium-sized
D: .
J: TRBJ2-3
DNA: TGTGCCAGCAGCTTCGTGGGGAACCCAGATACGCAGTATTTT
CDR3: CASSFVGNPDTQYF

V: TRBV5-6
size: medium-sized
D: TRBD1
J: TRBJ2-7
DNA: TGTGCCAGCAGCACGAGGGACAGGGGCTTGAGGCAGTACTTC
CDR3: CASSTRDRGLRQYF

V: TRBV27
size: .
D: .
J: TRBJ2-3
DNA: TGTGCCAGCAGCCTAAACCCCACAGATACGCAGTATTTT
CDR3: CASSLNPTDTQYF

V: TRBV5-1
size: few
D: TRBD1
J: TRBJ1-4
DNA: TGCGCCAGCAGCTTGGAGGCCAGGGGGGACGGTAATGAAAAACTGTTTTTT
CDR3: CASSLEARGDGNEKLFF

V: TRBV9
size: few
D: .
J: TRBJ1-2
DNA: TGTGCCAGCAGCAAACGGGACGCTGGTGGGTATCGCTACACCTTC
CDR3: CASSKRDAGGYRYTF

V: TRBV18
size: .
D: TRBD2
J: TRBJ2-1
DNA: TGTGCCAGCTCACCACCTAGCGGGGGGAGCTACAATGAGCAGTTCTTC
CDR3: CASSPPSGGSYNEQFF

V: TRBV5-1
size: .
D: TRBD1
J: TRBJ1-2
DNA: TGCGCCAGCAGCTTGGGACAGGGCGGAAAGGGCTACACCTTC
CDR3: CASSLGQGGKGYTF

V: TRBV2
size: .
D: TRBD2
J: TRBJ2-1
DNA: TGTGCCAGCAGCCCGCAGCGGGGAACCTACAATGAGCAGTTCTTC
CDR3: CASSPQRGTYNEQFF

V: TRBV18
size: few
D: TRBD1
J: TRBJ1-2
DNA: TGTGCCAGCTCACTAGGGGCCGGGACAGACTATGGCTACACCTTC
CDR3: CASSLGAGTDYGYTF

V: TRBV19
size: once
D: .
J: TRBJ1-1
DNA: TGTGCCAGTAGTATAGACCTCAGTTCGTACAGGAGCATGAACACTGAAGCTTTCTTT
CDR3: CASSIDLSSYRSMNTEAFF

V: TRBV6-1
size: .
D: TRBD1
J: TRBJ2-2
DNA: TGTGCCAGCAACAGGGGGCAGGTCGGGGAGCTGTTTTTT
CDR3: CASNRGQVGELFF

V: TRBV6-1
size: few
D: .
J: TRBJ1-2
DNA: TGTGCCAGCAGTGAAGCGCCTGGGTGGGGGTCCATTGTGGACTATGGCTACACCTTC
CDR3: CASSEAPGWGSIVDYGYTF

V: TRBV4-1
size: .
D: TRBD1
J: TRBJ2-2
DNA: TGCGCCAGCAGTCTCCGGACAGGGTTTTCGACCGGGGAGCTGTTTTTT
CDR3: CASSLRTGFSTGELFF

V: TRBV15
size: .
D: .
J: TRBJ1-4
DNA: TGTGCCACCAGCCCAGGCAACAGGGAAGATGAAAAACTGTTTTTT
CDR3: CATSPGNREDEKLFF

V: TRBV18
size: .
D: .
J: TRBJ2-1
DNA: TGTGCCAGCTCACCACCGCAGCAAGCACGGACCTACAATGAGCAGTTCTTC
CDR3: CASSPPQQARTYNEQFF

V: TRBV5-1
size: .
D: TRBD2
J: TRBJ2-3
DNA: TGCGCCAGCAGCTTGCGGGATGGCGGGGGGCCCACAGATACGCAGTATTTT
CDR3: CASSLRDGGGPTDTQYF

V: TRBV5-3
size: .
D: .
J: TRBJ1-5
DNA: TGTGCCAGAAGCTTGGCCATTAAGAACAGGCTGTATAGCAATCAGCCCCAGCATTTT
CDR3: CARSLAIKNRLYSNQPQHF

V: TRBV5-1
size: once
D: .
J: TRBJ1-6
DNA: TGCGCCAGCAGCCCCGTGGGAGGGAGCTCCTATAATTCACCCCTCCACTTT
CDR3: CASSPVGGSSYNSPLHF

V: TRBV6-5
size: few
D: TRBD1
J: TRBJ1-5
DNA: TGTGCCAGCAGCTACAGGGGATTTCATCAGCCCCAGCATTTT
CDR3: CASSYRGFHQPQHF

V: TRBV27
size: .
D: .
J: TRBJ2-7
DNA: TGTGCCAGCAGTTTGGATGGGGGCCGGTACGAGCAGTACTTC
CDR3: CASSLDGGRYEQYF

V: TRBV19
size: .
D: .
J: TRBJ1-4
DNA: TGTGCCAGTAGCAACCGGGCTAATGAAAAACTGTTTTTT
CDR3: CASSNRANEKLFF

V: TRBV30
size: .
D: .
J: TRBJ2-7
DNA: TGTGCCTGGGCGGAGGTTTACGAGCAGTACTTC
CDR3: CAWAEVYEQYF

V: TRBV5-4
size: .
D: .
J: TRBJ2-5
DNA: TGTGCCAGCAGCTTGGGCAACCAAGAGACCCAGTACTTC
CDR3: CASSLGNQETQYF

V: TRBV7-6
size: .
D: TRBD2
J: TRBJ2-3
DNA: TGTGCCAGCAGCTTATGGGGGACTAGCGGGGGTAGGGCAGATACGCAGTATTTT
CDR3: CASSLWGTSGGRADTQYF

V: TRBV6-5
size: once
D: .
J: TRBJ1-1
DNA: TGTGCCAGCACCGCGGAAATGAACACTGAAGCTTTCTTT
CDR3: CASTAEMNTEAFF

V: TRBV5-6
size: .
D: .
J: TRBJ2-7
DNA: TGTGCCAGCACCCGAGACGGGGCAGGTGTGATCTACGAGCAGTACTTC
CDR3: CASTRDGAGVIYEQYF

V: TRBV2
size: .
D: .
J: TRBJ1-1
DNA: TGTGCCAGCAGCAAGAGCGTGAACACTGAAGCTTTCTTT
CDR3: CASSKSVNTEAFF

V: TRBV5-1
size: .
D: TRBD1
J: TRBJ1-3
DNA: TGCGCCAGCAGGGGACAGGGGGAATTCTCTGGAAACACCATATATTTT
CDR3: CASRGQGEFSGNTIYF

V: TRBV7-9
size: few
D: .
J: TRBJ1-2
DNA: TGTGCCAGCAGCTTAGGGACAGATGGCTACACCTTC
CDR3: CASSLGTDGYTF

V: TRBV7-8
size: .
D: TRBD1
J: TRBJ1-1
DNA: TGTGCCAGCAGCTTGTGGGGGACAGGATCGGTTACTGAAGCTTTCTTT
CDR3: CASSLWGTGSVTEAFF

V: TRBV30
size: .
D: TRBD1
J: TRBJ2-7
DNA: TGTGCCTGGAGTACCCGTCTAGGGACAGGGGGCGAGCAGTACTTC
CDR3: CAWSTRLGTGGEQYF

V: TRBV5-1
size: .
D: TRBD1
J: TRBJ2-1
DNA: TGCGCCAGCAGCGTTTCGACAGGGGTGAATGGGCAGTTCTTC
CDR3: CASSVSTGVNGQFF

V: TRBV6-6
size: few
D: TRBD2
J: TRBJ2-1
DNA: TGTGCCAGCAGTTACCTAAGCGGGGATGAGCAGTTCTTC
CDR3: CASSYLSGDEQFF

V: TRBV7-9
size: .
D: .
J: TRBJ2-6
DNA: TGTGCCAGCAGCTTCGAAGGTATTTCTGGGGCCAACGTCCTGACTTTC
CDR3: CASSFEGISGANVLTF

V: TRBV5-6
size: .
D: .
J: TRBJ1-1
DNA: TGTGCCAGCAGCTTGGTGGTTGGCGGGGACCTGAACACTGAAGCTTTCTTT
CDR3: CASSLVVGGDLNTEAFF

V: TRBV15
size: .
D: .
J: TRBJ1-6
DNA: TGTGCCACCAGCAGAGATCCCTTAAGTTCACCCCTCCACTTT
CDR3: CATSRDPLSSPLHF

V: TRBV29-1
size: .
D: .
J: TRBJ1-3
DNA: TGCAGCGTCCGGACTTCCTCTGGAAACACCATATATTTT
CDR3: CSVRTSSGNTIYF

V: TRBV29-1
size: .
D: TRBD1
J: TRBJ2-1
DNA: TGCAGCGTCGATCACAGGGGATACGAGCAGTTCTTC
CDR3: CSVDHRGYEQFF

V: TRBV10-1
size: medium-sized
D: .
J: TRBJ1-1
DNA: TGCGCCAGCAGGGGGTTAGCAAGTTGGGGAGCTTTCTTT
CDR3: CASRGLASWGAFF